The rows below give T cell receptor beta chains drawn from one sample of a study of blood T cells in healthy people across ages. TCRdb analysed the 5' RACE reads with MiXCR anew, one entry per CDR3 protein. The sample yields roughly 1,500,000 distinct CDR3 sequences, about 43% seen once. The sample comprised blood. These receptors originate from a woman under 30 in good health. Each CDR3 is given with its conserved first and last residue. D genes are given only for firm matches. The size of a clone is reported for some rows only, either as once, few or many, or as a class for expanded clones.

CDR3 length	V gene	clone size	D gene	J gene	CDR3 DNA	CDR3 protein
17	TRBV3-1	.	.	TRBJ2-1	TGTGCCAGCAGCCAAGGAGGACTCCGCGGGTCCTACAATGGGCAGTTCTTC	CASSQGGLRGSYNGQFF
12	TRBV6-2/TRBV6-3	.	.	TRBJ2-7	TGTGCCAGCGCCGGGACGATTTACGAGCAGTACTTC	CASAGTIYEQYF
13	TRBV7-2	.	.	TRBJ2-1	TGTGCCAGCAGCTTAGACCCCTACAATGGGCAGTTCTTC	CASSLDPYNGQFF
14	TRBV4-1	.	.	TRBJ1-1	TGCGCCAGCAGCCCCAAACAGTCCGGCACTGAAGCTTTCTTT	CASSPKQSGTEAFF
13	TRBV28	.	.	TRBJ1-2	TGTGCCAGCAGGCTAACAGAATTCTATGGCTACACCTTC	CASRLTEFYGYTF
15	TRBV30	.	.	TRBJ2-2	TGTGCCTGGAGTGCCTCGGGGGCGGCCACCGGGGAGCTGTTTTTT	CAWSASGAATGELFF
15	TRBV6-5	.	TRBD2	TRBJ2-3	TGTGCCAACAGTTACAGCGGGGCCCTCACAGATACGCAGTATTTT	CANSYSGALTDTQYF
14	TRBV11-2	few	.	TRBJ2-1	TGTGCCAGCAGCTTAGGGCGTGTAGACCATGAGCAGTTCTTC	CASSLGRVDHEQFF
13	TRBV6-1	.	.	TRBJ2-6	TGTGCCAGCAGTGAGAGGGGCTTCAACGTCCTGACTTTC	CASSERGFNVLTF
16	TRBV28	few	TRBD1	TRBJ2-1	TGTGCCAGCAGTTTGCCCGGGACAGACTCCTACAATGAGCAGTTCTTC	CASSLPGTDSYNEQFF
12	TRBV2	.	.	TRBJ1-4	TGTGCCAGCAGTGAGGGGCCGGAAAAACTGTTTTTT	CASSEGPEKLFF
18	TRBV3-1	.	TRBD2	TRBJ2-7	TGTGCCAGCACCCCAGGGTTGACGCAGCGGGGGGTTCATGGCGAGCAGTACTTC	CASTPGLTQRGVHGEQYF
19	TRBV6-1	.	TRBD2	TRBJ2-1	TGTGCCAGCAGACCCAAGCTGGGACTAGCGGGGGGGACCTACAATGAGCAGTTCTTC	CASRPKLGLAGGTYNEQFF
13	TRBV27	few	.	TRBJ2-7	TGTGCCAGCAGTATGAACGCCAGGGGCGAGCAGTACTTC	CASSMNARGEQYF
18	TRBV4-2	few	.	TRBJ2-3	TGTGCCAGCAGTCGGACAGGGGTGTCGCGGGAGGAGGGAGATACGCAGTATTTT	CASSRTGVSREEGDTQYF
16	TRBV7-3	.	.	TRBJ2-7	TGTGCCAGCAGCTTATCCGGGGGTCCCTCCTACAATGAGCAGTACTTC	CASSLSGGPSYNEQYF